The 15 T cell receptor beta chains in this list originate from one sample, sequenced in a study of T cell responses to AZD1222 COVID-19 vaccine. Libraries were prepared by immunoSEQ multiplex PCR; TCRdb keeps only in-frame clonotypes and omits some of them. The repertoire holds some 150,000 clones, around 90% seen once, with around 3% in the top ten. The sequences come from peripheral blood, collected 28 days after the second AZD1222 dose. Receptors were obtained from an adult who received the AZD1222 COVID-19 vaccine.

The CDR3 region is CASSIGSSGSIRDTQYF. For the CDR3, the DNA is TGTGCCAGTAGTATAGGTTCTAGCGGGAGTATCCGGGATACGCAGTATTTT. The chain joins TRBV19 to TRBJ2-3; 10 bases align to TRBD2. Germline CDR1 and CDR2: LNHDA and SQIVND (reference sequence). V gave up 1 base and J gave up 6 bases; unmatched junction bases: 10. The CDR3 runs to 17 residues.

CDR3 bases: TGTGCCAGTATGGTCAGGCCGGATGAAAAACTGTTTTTT. Protein product: CASMVRPDEKLFF. V gene TRBV19 combines with J gene TRBJ1-4, with no clear D. Germline V gene lookup returns CDR1 LNHDA and CDR2 SQIVND (reference sequence). The V end was cut by 7 bases, the J end by 6 bases, with 12 bases between. The CDR3 extends over 13 amino acids.

This sequence joins TRBV3-1 (or the pseudogene TRBV3-2) and TRBJ2-5; 10 nucleotides align to TRBD2. This CDR3 region has 15 residues. Germline V gene lookup returns CDR1 LGHDT and CDR2 YNNKEL (reference sequence). The V segment lost 6 bases and the J segment 7 bases; nucleotides outside the gene matches: 11. CDR3 in amino acids: CASRGRTSGEGTQYF. CDR3 DNA: TGTGCCAGCAGGGGGAGGACTAGCGGCGAGGGGACCCAGTACTTC.

The rearrangement uses TRBV6-5 and TRBJ2-3; no firm D call. The CDR3 is 13 amino acids. Germline V gene sequence: CDR1 MNHEY, CDR2 SVGAGI. Deletions cut 2 bases from V and 2 bases from J, with 5 bases between. The CDR3 DNA follows: TGTGCCAGCAGTTACCCGAACACAGATACGCAGTATTTT. It specifies CASSYPNTDTQYF.

CDR3 residues: CASMGLWSSGTGENTGELFF. The CDR3 DNA is TGTGCCAGCATGGGGTTGTGGTCTTCCGGGACAGGGGAAAACACCGGGGAGCTGTTTTTT. The chain uses TRBV7-6 and TRBJ2-2; 10 bases are a match to TRBD1. The CDR3 is made up of 20 amino acids. V lost 7 bases to trimming and J lost 2 bases; unmatched junction nucleotides: 19. Germline V gene sequence: CDR1 SGHVS, CDR2 FNYEAQ.

This clone was seen a few times. The V and J genes are TRBV18 and TRBJ2-2; D not resolved. CDR3 length: 16 residues. V lost 2 bases and J 6 bases, leaving 16 bases between the germline ends. The germline V gene encodes CDR1 KGHSH and CDR2 LQKENI. CDR3 sequence (DNA): TGTGCCAGCTCACCAAGGGCCGGGTCTCCCGCCGGGGAGCTGTTTTTT. The encoded protein is CASSPRAGSPAGELFF. Complete variable domain (other parts from reference TRBV18 and TRBJ2-2): NAGVMQNPRHLVRRRGQEARLRCSPMKGHSHVYWYRQLPEEGLKFMVYLQKENIIDESGMPKERFSAEFPKEGPSILRIQQVVRGDSAAYFCASSPRAGSPAGELFFGEGSRLTVL.

The chain links TRBV7-3 to TRBJ2-7, with a possible D match to TRBD1 (5 bases). Between the trimmed V and J ends, which lost 5 bases and 6 bases, there was a span of 17 bases. Per germline, CDR1 SGHTA and CDR2 FQGTGA. CDR3 length: 14 residues. CDR3 region: CASSPMSGLGEQYF. The CDR3 DNA is TGTGCCAGCAGCCCCATGTCAGGGTTGGGCGAGCAGTACTTC.

The V and J genes are TRBV4-2 and TRBJ2-5; weak D call: TRBD2 (5 bases). This CDR3 is built from 14 residues. CDR1 is LGHNA, CDR2 YNFKEQ, per germline. V lost 1 base and J 2 bases, leaving 8 bases between the germline ends. CDR3 in amino acids: CASSQGGLQETQYF. In nucleotides, the CDR3 is TGTGCCAGCAGCCAAGGAGGACTGCAAGAGACCCAGTACTTC.

V usage is TRBV5-1 and J usage is TRBJ2-3; 8 bases line up with TRBD1. CDR3 length equals 15 residues. V gave up 3 bases and J gave up 4 bases; unmatched junction bases: 7. Germline lookup yields CDR1 SGHRS and CDR2 YFSETQ. The CDR3 bases are TGCGCCAGCAGCTCCGGGCAGGGGGCCCCAGATACGCAGTATTTT. Its protein is CASSSGQGAPDTQYF.

The V call is TRBV18, the J call TRBJ1-1; D not certain. The CDR3 runs 13 residues. V was trimmed by 6 bases and J by 0 bases, leaving 8 bases between them. Germline V gene sequence: CDR1 KGHSH, CDR2 LQKENI. The CDR3 region is CASSGSVNTEAFF. The CDR3 DNA reads TGTGCCAGCTCGGGGTCGGTGAACACTGAAGCTTTCTTT.

This chain uses TRBV19 with TRBJ1-4; TRBD1 might be the D (6 bases). In germline, CDR1 is LNHDA, CDR2 SQIVND (reference sequence). Trimming removed 3 bases from V and 4 bases from J, with 15 bases in between. This CDR3 contains 16 residues. CDR3 DNA: TGTGCCAGTAGTATCGCCATTCCCAGGGGTAATGAAAAACTGTTTTTT. Protein: CASSIAIPRGNEKLFF.

This rearrangement joins TRBV6-5 to TRBJ1-1; tentatively, D is TRBD1 (6 bases). CDR1 and CDR2 from the germline V gene are MNHEY and SVGAGI. V lost 6 bases and J lost 1, with 12 bases in between. CDR3 length equals 14 residues. CDR3 protein: CASSRGQTNTEAFF. The CDR3 DNA follows: TGTGCCAGCAGCCGGGGACAAACGAACACTGAAGCTTTCTTT.

This chain links TRBV28 with TRBJ1-5; no clear D. The CDR3 is 12 residues long. The V gene lost 1 base and the J gene lost 9 bases, with 7 bases spanning the gap. The germline CDR1 and CDR2 sequences are MDHEN and SYDVKM. The CDR3 sequence is CASSLLERPQHF. The CDR3, as DNA: TGTGCCAGCAGTTTATTGGAACGGCCCCAGCATTTT.

This chain links TRBV6-5 with TRBJ2-2; no clear D gene. CDR3 length: 12 amino acids. CDR1 and CDR2 from the germline V gene are MNHEY and SVGAGI. Deletions cut 6 bases from V and 0 bases from J, with 2 bases between. Here the CDR3 DNA reads TGTGCCAGCAGGACGAACACCGGGGAGCTGTTTTTT. It yields the protein CASRTNTGELFF.

There are a few counts of this clone. This chain uses TRBV7-2 with TRBJ2-7, with D possibly being TRBD2 (5 bases). The CDR3 runs 13 residues. Germline CDR1 is SGHTA and CDR2 is FQGNSA. V was trimmed by 0 bases and J by 7 bases, leaving 10 bases between them. The CDR3 bases are TGTGCCAGCAGCTTAGCGCTCGGCGGGGAGCAGTACTTC. Encoded protein: CASSLALGGEQYF. The full variable domain, in which reference TRBV7-2 and TRBJ2-7 provide the parts outside the CDR3, is GAGVSQSPSNKVTEKGKDVELRCDPISGHTALYWYRQSLGQGLEFLIYFQGNSAPDKSGLPSDRFSAERTGGSVSTLTIQRTQQEDSAVYLCASSLALGGEQYFGPGTRLTVT.